Here is one T cell receptor (beta chain) with its context. Its antigen is not known. Here immunoSEQ multiplex PCR was the method, and the copy in TCRdb shows in-frame clones only, minus some. The profile shows 62,000 or so clones, approximately 84% of them singletons. This sample was included in a study of OX40 agonist ivuxolimab in advanced cancers. Regarding the study as a whole: CD4+ and CD8+ blood T cells expanded clonally by week 6 at 0.1 to 3.0 mg/kg.

From germline, CDR1 is MNHNS and CDR2 SASEGT. The CDR3 sequence is 15 residues long. Trimming left V 7 bases short and J 0 bases short, with 15 bases between. The TCR originated in an adult with an advanced solid tumor such as melanoma, head and neck, liver or kidney cancer. The V call is TRBV6-1, the J call TRBJ1-1, with no clear D. Sequences were derived from CD4+ or CD8+ T cells sorted from blood, sampled in a trial of the OX40 agonist ivuxolimab. CDR3 DNA: TGTGCCAGCACTATAGGAGCAAATCTGAACACTGAAGCTTTCTTT. Its protein is CASTIGANLNTEAFF.